What follows are 22 T cell receptor beta chains derived from one specimen sequenced in a study of cytomegalovirus exposure and HLA in healthy donors. Data came from immunoSEQ multiplex PCR; TCRdb stores just in-frame clones and leaves some out. The data contain roughly 310,000 clones, roughly 90% of them singletons. Sequencing used PBMCs. Every receptor here comes from a man under 40 in good health and CMV-seronegative.

This chain joins TRBV6-5 and TRBJ2-5; possibly TRBD2 for D (6 bases). Trimming stripped 2 bases from V and 4 bases from J, with 14 bases between. The CDR3 is made up of 15 amino acids. Germline lookup yields CDR1 MNHEY and CDR2 SVGAGI. As DNA, the CDR3 is TGTGCCAGCAGTTACCGTGGAGGAGGGATAGAGACCCAGTACTTC. It translates to CASSYRGGGIETQYF.

With regard to this clone: Germline and junction disagree at one end, which may indicate a read error. The gene calls are TRBV2 and TRBJ2-5, with 12 bases aligning to TRBD2. The CDR3 runs to 12 residues. Per the germline V gene, CDR1 is SNHLY and CDR2 is FYNNEI. The CDR3, as DNA: TGTGCCAGCAGTGGACTAGCGGGGGCCCAAAACTTC. Its protein product is CASSGLAGAQNF.

The chain couples TRBV4-1 to TRBJ2-1; TRBD1 might be the D (5 bases). The CDR3 is 18 residues long. V lost 0 bases, J lost 0 bases, and 15 bases lay in between. Germline lookup yields CDR1 MGHRA and CDR2 YSYEKL. In DNA form, the CDR3 reads TGCGCCAGCAGCCAAGATCCGGGTGTCCAGGGCTCCTACAATGAGCAGTTCTTC. It yields the protein CASSQDPGVQGSYNEQFF.

The gene calls are TRBV7-9 and TRBJ2-3; D is possibly TRBD2 (6 bases). The germline V gene encodes CDR1 SEHNR and CDR2 FQNEAQ (reference sequence). This CDR3 has 15 amino acids. V was shortened by 5 bases and J by 0 bases, with 12 bases between the two germline ends. In DNA form, the CDR3 reads TGTGCCAGCAGCCCCCAGGGAGGTAGCACAGATACGCAGTATTTT. This sequence encodes CASSPQGGSTDTQYF.

The rearrangement links TRBV5-5 to TRBJ2-7; possible D gene TRBD2, 6 bases. The CDR3 runs 12 residues. Germline values: CDR1 SGHKS, CDR2 YYEKEE (reference sequence). V was shortened by 2 bases and J by 6 bases, with 9 bases between the two germline ends. The CDR3 reads CASSFIGGEQYF. CDR3 bases: TGTGCCAGCAGCTTCATCGGGGGCGAGCAGTACTTC.

This clone was observed a few times. DNA for the CDR3: TGTGCCAGCAGCCCCGGGGGGGCGTTCTATGGCTACACCTTC. Translation: CASSPGGAFYGYTF. J is TRBJ1-2 and V is TRBV9; possibly TRBD1 for D (6 bases). Germline V gene lookup returns CDR1 SGDLS and CDR2 YYNGEE. V lost 4 bases and J 4 bases, leaving 14 bases between the germline ends. The CDR3 runs 14 residues. Together with reference TRBV9 and TRBJ1-2, the CDR3 gives the full variable domain: DSGVTQTPKHLITATGQRVTLRCSPRSGDLSVYWYQQSLDQGLQFLIQYYNGEERAKGNILERFSAQQFPDLHSELNLSSLELGDSALYFCASSPGGAFYGYTFGSGTRLTVV.

The CDR3 region is CASSSEKGAGPLGEQYF. The CDR3 coding sequence is TGCGCCAGCAGCTCTGAGAAGGGGGCAGGGCCACTGGGCGAGCAGTACTTC. V gene TRBV5-1 combines with J gene TRBJ2-7; 7 bases are shared with TRBD1. V lost 3 bases to trimming and J lost 6 bases; unmatched junction nucleotides: 18. From germline, CDR1 is SGHRS and CDR2 YFSETQ. This CDR3 has 17 residues.

This chain joins TRBV5-1 and TRBJ2-1, with 10 bases lining up with TRBD2. The CDR3 contains 17 residues. CDR1 is SGHRS, CDR2 YFSETQ, per germline. The J segment lost 4 bases and the V segment lost 0 bases, leaving 7 bases of the junction unmatched. CDR3 amino acids: CASSLVASGGGYNEQFF. The DNA for the CDR3 is TGCGCCAGCAGCTTGGTGGCTAGCGGGGGAGGGTACAATGAGCAGTTCTTC.

The sample holds a few counts of this clone. This chain uses TRBV5-1 with TRBJ2-7; 10 nucleotides align to TRBD2. The CDR3 sequence is 16 residues long. The germline CDR1 and CDR2 sequences are SGHRS and YFSETQ. The ends lost 4 bases at V and 5 bases at J; junction bases unmatched: 12. This CDR3 reads CASSPRRVAGGHEQYF. The CDR3 nucleotides read TGCGCCAGCAGCCCCCGGAGGGTAGCGGGGGGCCACGAGCAGTACTTC. Drawing the rest from reference TRBV5-1 and TRBJ2-7, the complete variable domain is KAGVTQTPRYLIKTRGQQVTLSCSPISGHRSVSWYQQTPGQGLQFLFEYFSETQRNKGNFPGRFSGRQFSNSRSEMNVSTLELGDSALYLCASSPRRVAGGHEQYFGPGTRLTVT.

The chain carries TRBV5-1 and TRBJ1-1; no clear D. The CDR3 is made up of 16 amino acids. CDR1 is SGHRS and CDR2 is YFSETQ in the germline V gene. The V end lost 0 bases, the J end lost 2 bases, and 14 bases lay between the germline ends. The CDR3 bases are TGCGCCAGCAGCTTGGATATCCTCCGGGGAAACACTGAAGCTTTCTTT. Its protein is CASSLDILRGNTEAFF.

The chain uses TRBV10-3 and TRBJ1-1; D is uncertain. The CDR3 has 14 amino acids. Deletions cut 4 bases from V and 2 bases from J, with 11 bases between. Germline-derived CDR1 and CDR2 are ENHRY and SYGVKD. CDR3 in amino acids: CAISVQQRNTEAFF. CDR3 sequence (DNA): TGTGCCATCAGTGTGCAACAAAGAAACACTGAAGCTTTCTTT.

This clone was seen once. The chain joins TRBV7-2 to TRBJ2-7, with 9 bases matching TRBD1. With 5 bases clipped from V and 3 bases from J, the junction kept 11 bases outside the gene matches. The length of the CDR3 is 16 residues. Per germline, CDR1 SGHTA and CDR2 FQGNSA. CDR3 in DNA: TGTGCCAGCAGCCCCCACTCCGGGACAGGGTACTACGAGCAGTACTTC. It encodes CASSPHSGTGYYEQYF.

The chain couples TRBV7-9 to TRBJ1-1; D not resolved. The V gene's germline CDR1 is SEHNR and CDR2 FQNEAQ (reference sequence). The length of the CDR3 is 12 residues. V was cut by 0 bases and J by 7 bases, with 6 bases left in between. CDR3 sequence reads: CASSLALIEAFF. Here the CDR3 DNA reads TGTGCCAGCAGCTTAGCGTTAATTGAAGCTTTCTTT.

J is TRBJ1-1 and V is TRBV6-1, with a possible D match to TRBD1 (5 bases). Germline CDR1 reads MNHNS; CDR2 reads SASEGT. The V and J ends lost 6 bases and 0 bases respectively, with 8 bases between them. This CDR3 contains 13 residues. CDR3: CASRPTVNTEAFF. CDR3 in DNA: TGTGCCAGCAGACCGACAGTGAACACTGAAGCTTTCTTT.

The V and J genes are TRBV7-2 and TRBJ1-3; D ambiguous. CDR3 length: 13 amino acids. The V gene's germline CDR1 is SGHTA and CDR2 FQGNSA. The V end lost 0 bases, the J end lost 3 bases, and 3 bases lay between the germline ends. The DNA of the CDR3 is TGTGCCAGCAGCTTAGCGCGTGGAAACACCATATATTTT. It translates to CASSLARGNTIYF.

The genes are TRBV2 and TRBJ1-1, with D tentatively TRBD1 (5 bases). V was shortened by 7 bases and J by 6 bases, with 18 bases between the two germline ends. The CDR3 loop spans 14 amino acids. Germline V lookup: CDR1 SNHLY, CDR2 FYNNEI. In DNA, the CDR3 is TGTGCCAGCATGGTGAGGACATTGGGCGCTGAAGCTTTCTTT. This gives the protein CASMVRTLGAEAFF.

The CDR3 DNA reads as TGCGCCAGTGGTGGGATGACAGGGACTTACAATGAGCAGTTCTTC. Amino acid sequence: CASGGMTGTYNEQFF. The V call is TRBV5-1, the J call TRBJ2-1; maybe TRBD1 (7 bases). The CDR3 length is 15 residues. Germline V gene data show CDR1 as SGHRS and CDR2 as YFSETQ. The ends were cut back, 8 bases at V and 4 bases at J, with 19 bases in the middle.

The CDR3 spells CASKDRGTTGELFF. The CDR3 nucleotides are TGTGCCAGCAAGGACAGGGGAACGACCGGGGAGCTGTTTTTT. The chain links TRBV2 to TRBJ2-2; 9 bases line up with TRBD1. Losses at the gene ends were 7 bases for V and 5 bases for J; bases not matched to a gene: 5. The CDR3 loop spans 14 amino acids. Germline CDR1 SNHLY, CDR2 FYNNEI.

The CDR3 DNA reads as TGTGCCAGCAGCTTAGCCACAGGGACCTCTGGAAACACCATATATTTT. This encodes CASSLATGTSGNTIYF. The chain joins TRBV7-9 to TRBJ1-3; tentative D call: TRBD1 (6 bases). The V gene's germline CDR1 is SEHNR and CDR2 FQNEAQ (reference sequence). The CDR3 is made up of 16 amino acids. Trimming took off 0 bases at V and 0 bases at J, with 9 bases between the two ends. The complete variable domain, with remaining parts taken from reference TRBV7-9 and TRBJ1-3, reads DTGVSQNPRHKITKRGQNVTFRCDPISEHNRLYWYRQTLGQGPEFLTYFQNEAQLEKSRLLSDRFSAERPKGSFSTLEIQRTEQGDSAMYLCASSLATGTSGNTIYFGEGSWLTVV.

This chain joins TRBV5-4 and TRBJ2-7, with a possible D match to TRBD2 (5 bases). The germline V and J ends were trimmed by 1 base and 3 bases, with 8 bases remaining between them. CDR3 size: 13 residues. From germline, CDR1 is SGHNT and CDR2 YYREEE (reference sequence). CDR3 nucleotide sequence: TGTGCCAGCAGCTTGCCCGGGGACTACGAGCAGTACTTC. This gives the protein CASSLPGDYEQYF.

This sequence joins TRBV18 and TRBJ1-1; 10 nucleotides agree with TRBD1. Germline CDR1 and CDR2: KGHSH and LQKENI. There are 15 residues in the CDR3. Losses at the gene ends were 6 bases for V and 0 bases for J; bases not matched to a gene: 4. As DNA, the CDR3 is TGTGCCAGCTCCCCGGGACAGGGGATGAACACTGAAGCTTTCTTT. Its translation: CASSPGQGMNTEAFF.

The chain carries TRBV7-2 and TRBJ2-3; tentatively, D is TRBD2 (6 bases). V was clipped by 1 base and J by 5 bases, with 10 bases between them. The germline V gene encodes CDR1 SGHTA and CDR2 FQGNSA. The CDR3 is 14 amino acids. The CDR3 DNA reads TGTGCCAGCAGCTTAGGGCAGGGAGGAGATACGCAGTATTTT. Protein product: CASSLGQGGDTQYF.